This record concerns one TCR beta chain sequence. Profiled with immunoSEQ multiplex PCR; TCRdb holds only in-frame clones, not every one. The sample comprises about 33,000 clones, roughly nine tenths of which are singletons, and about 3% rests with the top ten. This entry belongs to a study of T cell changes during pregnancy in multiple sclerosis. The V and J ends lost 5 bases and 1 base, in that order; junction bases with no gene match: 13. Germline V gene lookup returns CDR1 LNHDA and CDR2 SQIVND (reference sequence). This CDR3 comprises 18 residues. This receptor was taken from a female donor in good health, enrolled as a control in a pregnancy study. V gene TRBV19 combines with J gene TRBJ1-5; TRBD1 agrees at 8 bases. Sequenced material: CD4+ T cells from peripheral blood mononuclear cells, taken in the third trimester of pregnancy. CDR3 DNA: TGTGCCAGTAGTTCCACAGGGGGGGCAATAGCAAGCAATCAGCCCCAGCATTTT. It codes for CASSSTGGAIASNQPQHF.